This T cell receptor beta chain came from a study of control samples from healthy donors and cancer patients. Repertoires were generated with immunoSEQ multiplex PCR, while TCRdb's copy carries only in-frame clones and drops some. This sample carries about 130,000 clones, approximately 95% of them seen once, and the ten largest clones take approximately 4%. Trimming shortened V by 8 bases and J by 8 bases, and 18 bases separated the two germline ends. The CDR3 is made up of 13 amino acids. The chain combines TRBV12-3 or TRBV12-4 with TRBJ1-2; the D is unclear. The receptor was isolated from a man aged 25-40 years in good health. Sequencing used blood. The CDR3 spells CASGVERVGGYTF. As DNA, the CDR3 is TGTGCCAGCGGGGTTGAGAGGGTTGGAGGCTACACCTTC.